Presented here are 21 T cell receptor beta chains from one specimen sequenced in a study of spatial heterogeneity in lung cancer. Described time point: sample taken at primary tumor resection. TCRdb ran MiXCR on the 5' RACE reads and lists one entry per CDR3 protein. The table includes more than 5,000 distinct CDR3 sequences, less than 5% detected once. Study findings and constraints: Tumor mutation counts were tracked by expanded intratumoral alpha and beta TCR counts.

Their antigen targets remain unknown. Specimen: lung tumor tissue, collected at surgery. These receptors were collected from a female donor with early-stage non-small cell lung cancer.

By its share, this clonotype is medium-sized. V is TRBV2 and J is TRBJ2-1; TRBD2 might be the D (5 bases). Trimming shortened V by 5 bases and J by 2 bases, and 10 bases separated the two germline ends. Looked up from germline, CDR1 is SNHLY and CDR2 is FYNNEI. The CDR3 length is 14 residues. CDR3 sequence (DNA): TGTGCCAGCAGTTCCCGGGGTACCTACAATGAGCAGTTCTTC. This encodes CASSSRGTYNEQFF. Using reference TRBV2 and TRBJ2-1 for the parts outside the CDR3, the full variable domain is EPEVTQTPSHQVTQMGQEVILRCVPISNHLYFYWYRQILGQKVEFLVSFYNNEISEKSEIFDDQFSVERPDGSNFTLKIRSTKLEDSAMYFCASSSRGTYNEQFFGPGTRLTVL.

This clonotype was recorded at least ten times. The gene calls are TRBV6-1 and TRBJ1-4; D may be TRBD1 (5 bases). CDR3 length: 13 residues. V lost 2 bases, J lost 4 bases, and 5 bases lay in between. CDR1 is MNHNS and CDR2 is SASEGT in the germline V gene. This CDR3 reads CASSERGNEKLFF. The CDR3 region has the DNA TGTGCCAGCAGTGAAAGGGGTAATGAAAAACTGTTTTTT.

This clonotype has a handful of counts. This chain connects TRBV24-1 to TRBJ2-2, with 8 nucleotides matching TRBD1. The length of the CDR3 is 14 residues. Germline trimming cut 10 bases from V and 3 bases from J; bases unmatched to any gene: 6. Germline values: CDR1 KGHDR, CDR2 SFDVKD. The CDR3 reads CATRTGPDTGELFF. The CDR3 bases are TGTGCCACTAGGACAGGGCCGGACACCGGGGAGCTGTTTTTT.

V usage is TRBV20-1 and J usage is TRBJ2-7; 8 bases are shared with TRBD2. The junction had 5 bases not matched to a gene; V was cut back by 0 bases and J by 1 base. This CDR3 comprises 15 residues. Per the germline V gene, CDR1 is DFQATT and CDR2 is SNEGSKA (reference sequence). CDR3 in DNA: TGCAGTGCTAGAGATCCCCAGCGGGAGTCCTACGAGCAGTACTTC. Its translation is CSARDPQRESYEQYF.

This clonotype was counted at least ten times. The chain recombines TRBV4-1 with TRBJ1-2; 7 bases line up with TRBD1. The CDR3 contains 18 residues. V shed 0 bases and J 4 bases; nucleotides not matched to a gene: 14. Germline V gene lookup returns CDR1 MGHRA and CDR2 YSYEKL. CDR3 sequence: CASSQEAGGRVRGYGYTF. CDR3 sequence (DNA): TGCGCCAGCAGCCAAGAGGCAGGGGGACGGGTAAGGGGCTATGGCTACACCTTC.

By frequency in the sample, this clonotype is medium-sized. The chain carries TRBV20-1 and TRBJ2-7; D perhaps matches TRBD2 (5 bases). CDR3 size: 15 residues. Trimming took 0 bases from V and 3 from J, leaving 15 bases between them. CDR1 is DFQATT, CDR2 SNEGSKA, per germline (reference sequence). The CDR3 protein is CSAREERRQGYEQYF. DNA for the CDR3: TGCAGTGCTAGAGAGGAGCGGAGGCAAGGCTACGAGCAGTACTTC.

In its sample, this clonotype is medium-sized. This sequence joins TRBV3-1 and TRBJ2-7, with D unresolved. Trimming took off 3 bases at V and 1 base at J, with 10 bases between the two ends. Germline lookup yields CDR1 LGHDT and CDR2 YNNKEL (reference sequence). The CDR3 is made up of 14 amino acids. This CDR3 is CASSHQTRSYEQYF. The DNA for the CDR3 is TGTGCCAGCAGCCACCAGACAAGATCCTACGAGCAGTACTTC.

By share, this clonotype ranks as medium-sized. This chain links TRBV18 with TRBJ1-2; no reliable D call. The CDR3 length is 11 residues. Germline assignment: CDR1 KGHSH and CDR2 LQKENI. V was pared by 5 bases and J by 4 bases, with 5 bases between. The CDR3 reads CASSNIYGYTF. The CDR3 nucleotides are TGTGCCAGCTCAAATATCTATGGCTACACCTTC. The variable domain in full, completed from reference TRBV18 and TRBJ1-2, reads NAGVMQNPRHLVRRRGQEARLRCSPMKGHSHVYWYRQLPEEGLKFMVYLQKENIIDESGMPKERFSAEFPKEGPSILRIQQVVRGDSAAYFCASSNIYGYTFGSGTRLTVV.

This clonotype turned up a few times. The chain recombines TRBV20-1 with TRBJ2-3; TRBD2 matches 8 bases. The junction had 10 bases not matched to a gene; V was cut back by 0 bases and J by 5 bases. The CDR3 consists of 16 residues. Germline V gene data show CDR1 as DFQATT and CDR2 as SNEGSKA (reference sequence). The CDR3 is CSARDRSGTAGDTQYF. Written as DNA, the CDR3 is TGCAGTGCTAGAGATCGTAGCGGGACCGCCGGAGATACGCAGTATTTT.

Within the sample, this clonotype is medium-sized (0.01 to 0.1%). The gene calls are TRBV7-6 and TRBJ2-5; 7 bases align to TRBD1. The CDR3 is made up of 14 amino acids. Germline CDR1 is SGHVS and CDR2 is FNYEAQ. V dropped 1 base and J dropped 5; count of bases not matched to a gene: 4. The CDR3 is CASSLGTGRETQYF. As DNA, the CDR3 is TGTGCCAGCAGCTTAGGGACAGGACGGGAGACCCAGTACTTC.

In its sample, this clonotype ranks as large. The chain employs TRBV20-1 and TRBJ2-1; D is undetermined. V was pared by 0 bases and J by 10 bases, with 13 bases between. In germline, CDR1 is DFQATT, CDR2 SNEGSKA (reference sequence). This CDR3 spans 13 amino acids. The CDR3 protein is CSARDSFGPEQFF. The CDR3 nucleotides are TGCAGTGCTAGAGATTCTTTTGGACCCGAGCAGTTCTTC.

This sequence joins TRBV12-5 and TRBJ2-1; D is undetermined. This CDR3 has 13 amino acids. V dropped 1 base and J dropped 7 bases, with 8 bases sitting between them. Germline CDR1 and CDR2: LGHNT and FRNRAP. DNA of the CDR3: TGTGCTAGTGGTTTGGCGAACTGGAATGAGCAGTTCTTC. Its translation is CASGLANWNEQFF.

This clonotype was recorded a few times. CDR3 DNA: TGTGCCAGCAGATCGCGGGAGAGCTCCTACAATGAGCAGTTCTTC. Encoded protein: CASRSRESSYNEQFF. The V and J genes are TRBV28 and TRBJ2-1; 7 bases are shared with TRBD2. The germline CDR1 and CDR2 sequences are MDHEN and SYDVKM. This CDR3 region has 15 residues. The J segment lost 0 bases and the V segment lost 6 bases, leaving 5 bases of the junction unmatched.

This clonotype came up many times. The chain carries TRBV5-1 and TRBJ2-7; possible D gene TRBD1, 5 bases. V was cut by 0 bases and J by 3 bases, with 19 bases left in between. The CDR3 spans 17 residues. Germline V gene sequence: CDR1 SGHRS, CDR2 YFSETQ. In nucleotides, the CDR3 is TGCGCCAGCAGCTTGGATGCCGGAACAGGAAAAGTCTACGAGCAGTACTTC. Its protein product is CASSLDAGTGKVYEQYF.

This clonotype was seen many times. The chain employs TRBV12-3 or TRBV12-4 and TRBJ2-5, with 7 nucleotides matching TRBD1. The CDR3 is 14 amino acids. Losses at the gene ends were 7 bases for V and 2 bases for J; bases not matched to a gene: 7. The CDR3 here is CASNPGQLQETQYF. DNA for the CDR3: TGTGCCAGCAACCCGGGACAGCTACAAGAGACCCAGTACTTC.

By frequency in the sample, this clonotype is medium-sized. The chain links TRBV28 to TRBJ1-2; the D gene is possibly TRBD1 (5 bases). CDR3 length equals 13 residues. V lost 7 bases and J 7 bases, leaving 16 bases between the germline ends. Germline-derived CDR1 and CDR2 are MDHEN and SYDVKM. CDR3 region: CASTSEGIGGYTF. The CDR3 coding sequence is TGTGCCAGCACATCTGAGGGGATAGGTGGCTACACCTTC.

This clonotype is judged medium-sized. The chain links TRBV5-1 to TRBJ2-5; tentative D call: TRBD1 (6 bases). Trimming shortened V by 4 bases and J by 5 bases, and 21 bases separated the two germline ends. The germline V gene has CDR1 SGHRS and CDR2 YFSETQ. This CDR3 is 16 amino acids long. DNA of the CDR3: TGCGCCAGCAGCCTAGGCGGACAGTCGGCCAAGGAGACCCAGTACTTC. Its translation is CASSLGGQSAKETQYF.

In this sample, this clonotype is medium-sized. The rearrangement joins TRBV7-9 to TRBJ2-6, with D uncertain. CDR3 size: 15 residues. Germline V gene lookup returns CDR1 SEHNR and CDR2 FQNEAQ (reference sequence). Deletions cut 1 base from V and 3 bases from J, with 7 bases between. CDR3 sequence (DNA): TGTGCCAGCAGCTTAGAGGGTTTTGGGGCCAACGTCCTGACTTTC. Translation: CASSLEGFGANVLTF.

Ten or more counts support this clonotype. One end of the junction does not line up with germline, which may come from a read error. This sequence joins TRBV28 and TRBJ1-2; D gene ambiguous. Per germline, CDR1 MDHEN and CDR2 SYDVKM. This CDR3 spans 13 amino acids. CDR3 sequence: CASSLAQHSTPFF. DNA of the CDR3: TGTGCCAGCAGTTTAGCACAGCATTCGACCCCGTTCTTC.

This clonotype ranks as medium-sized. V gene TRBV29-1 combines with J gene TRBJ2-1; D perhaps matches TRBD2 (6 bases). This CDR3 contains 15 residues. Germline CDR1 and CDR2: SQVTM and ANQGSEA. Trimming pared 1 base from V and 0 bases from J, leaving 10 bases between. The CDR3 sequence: CSVEVAVSSYNEQFF. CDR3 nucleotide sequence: TGCAGCGTTGAAGTAGCGGTAAGCTCCTACAATGAGCAGTTCTTC.

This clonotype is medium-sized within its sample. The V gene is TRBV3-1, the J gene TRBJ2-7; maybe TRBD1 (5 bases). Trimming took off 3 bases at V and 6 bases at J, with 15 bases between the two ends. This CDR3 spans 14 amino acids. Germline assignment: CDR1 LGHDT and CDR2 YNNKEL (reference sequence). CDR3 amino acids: CASSHAGPSAEQYF. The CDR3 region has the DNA TGTGCCAGCAGCCATGCAGGGCCCTCCGCCGAGCAGTACTTC.